What follows is one TCR beta chain and its context. Its antigen is as yet unknown. The entry originates in a study of CD8+CD57+ T cells in acquired aplastic anemia. Trimming took 4 bases from V and 8 from J, leaving 17 bases between them. This CDR3 has 14 amino acids. Germline CDR1 and CDR2: MGHDK and SYGVNS. Study-wide findings and caveats: Patients had roughly 30 CD8+ CDR3 sequences in common with controls (the shared set).

The patients chosen for sequencing had shown expansion of CD8+CD57+ cells (detected by flow cytometry). No therapy was given to patients before blood sampling. Profiling of TCR beta VDJ combinations and CDR3 sequences used genomic DNA as template. TCRdb fed the reads into MiXCR, producing one record per CDR3 protein. The sample lists some 160,000 distinct CDR3 sequences, over 40% seen once, with around 3.2% in the top ten. Sequencing was carried out using sorted CD4+, CD8+, or CD8+CD57+ T cells (not recorded which) from PBMCs. The V and J genes are TRBV25-1 and TRBJ1-2; TRBD1 might be the D (5 bases). This clonotype was sampled from a human donor with aplastic anemia. The DNA for the CDR3 is TGTGCCAGCAGTGTTGAGGGGTATCGGGCGGGCTACACCTTC. Its protein product is CASSVEGYRAGYTF.